Below, 20 T cell receptor beta chains from the same sample are listed, as sequenced in a study of cytomegalovirus exposure and HLA in healthy donors (dated by TCRdb to 2017 to 2019). Library method: the immunoSEQ multiplex PCR assay. The multiplex PCR relied on a mix of 60 forward primers for TCR Vbeta segments and 13 reverse primers for TCR Jbeta segments. TCRdb limited this immuneACCESS table to in-frame rearrangements with V and J called. A share of clones is missing; checked studies link under half to unresolved V genes, and the rest is unexplained. Recorded for this sample are about 120,000 clones; 65% to 90% of them occurred a single time. The ten most abundant clones make up less than 2.5% of the sample. The sample comprised PBMCs. The receptor source for this set is a woman aged 40-49 years in good health and CMV-seronegative.

This chain links TRBV4-3 with TRBJ2-5, with 10 bases aligning to TRBD2. Near its end, the DNA agrees better with TRBJ2-7, so the J call may be wrong. The CDR3 contains 14 residues. CDR1 is LGHNA and CDR2 is YSLEER in the germline V gene. CDR3 DNA sequence: TGCGCCAGCAGCCAAGGGACTAGCGGCTACGAGCAGTACTTC. Its translation: CASSQGTSGYEQYF.

This clone was observed a single time. The chain uses TRBV4-1 and TRBJ2-7; a weak D match, TRBD1 (5 bases). The germline gives CDR1 MGHRA, CDR2 YSYEKL. The CDR3 sequence is 14 residues long. Trimming stripped 0 bases from V and 0 bases from J, with 6 bases between. CDR3 in DNA: TGCGCCAGCAGCCAAGATACAGGCTCCTACGAGCAGTACTTC. It is translated as CASSQDTGSYEQYF.

The CDR3 region has the DNA TGTGCCAGCAGTGGGGTCCAGGCGAACACCGGGGAGCTGTTTTTT. Translating gives CASSGVQANTGELFF. The chain couples TRBV2 to TRBJ2-2; D gene uncertain. The germline V and J ends were trimmed by 4 bases and 0 bases, with 9 bases remaining between them. The CDR3 covers 15 residues. Germline-derived CDR1 and CDR2 are SNHLY and FYNNEI.

This clone is a singleton in its sample. This chain links TRBV5-1 with TRBJ2-1; D is possibly TRBD1 (6 bases). From germline, CDR1 is SGHRS and CDR2 YFSETQ. This CDR3 is 14 amino acids long. Trimming left V 1 base short and J 4 bases short, with 9 bases between. The CDR3 DNA reads TGCGCCAGCAGCTTGAACAGGGAGTACAATGAGCAGTTCTTC. Protein: CASSLNREYNEQFF.

This chain links TRBV5-6 with TRBJ1-1; tentative D call: TRBD1 (5 bases). V lost 7 bases and J 0 bases, leaving 19 bases between the germline ends. Germline loops: CDR1 SGHDT, CDR2 YYEEEE. The CDR3 sequence is 16 residues long. DNA of the CDR3: TGTGCCAGCTCACGTGTCAGGGTTAACATGAACACTGAAGCTTTCTTT. Its protein is CASSRVRVNMNTEAFF.

The J gene is TRBJ2-1, the V gene TRBV7-9; TRBD2 matches 7 bases. V was clipped by 7 bases and J by 3 bases; unmatched bases: 15. This CDR3 has 17 residues. Looked up from germline, CDR1 is SEHNR and CDR2 is FQNEAQ (reference sequence). CDR3 amino acids: CASTTVRGGLVYNEQFF. CDR3 coding DNA: TGTGCCAGCACCACTGTACGGGGAGGACTAGTCTACAATGAGCAGTTCTTC.

CDR3 in DNA: TGTGCCAGCAGCTTACCAGGTTACGAGCAGTACTTC. Its protein is CASSLPGYEQYF. This chain uses TRBV7-2 with TRBJ2-7; D is ambiguous. V lost 2 bases, J lost 4 bases, and 6 bases lay in between. CDR3 size: 12 residues. From germline, CDR1 is SGHTA and CDR2 FQGNSA.

The chain has TRBV28 and TRBJ2-5; 8 bases are a match to TRBD2. With the DNA end fitting TRBJ2-7 better, the J assignment may be wrong. The CDR3 spans 15 residues. Germline V lookup: CDR1 MDHEN, CDR2 SYDVKM. As DNA, the CDR3 is TGTGCCAGCAGTTCCCGGACTAGCCCGGGGTACGAGCAGTACTTC. It translates to CASSSRTSPGYEQYF.

The chain carries TRBV7-8 and TRBJ2-7, with a possible D match to TRBD1 (6 bases). The CDR3 has 13 residues. V lost 1 base and J lost 2, with 6 bases in between. Looked up from germline, CDR1 is SGHVS and CDR2 is FQNEAQ. This chain's CDR3 is CASSLGTAYEQYF. For the CDR3, the DNA is TGTGCCAGCAGCTTAGGGACAGCCTACGAGCAGTACTTC. The variable domain in full, completed from reference TRBV7-8 and TRBJ2-7, reads GAGVSQSPRYKVAKRGQDVALRCDPISGHVSLFWYQQALGQGPEFLTYFQNEAQLDKSGLPSDRFFAERPEGSVSTLKIQRTQQEDSAVYLCASSLGTAYEQYFGPGTRLTVT.

The gene calls are TRBV5-1 and TRBJ2-5; TRBD2 matches at 8 bases. J was trimmed by 2 bases and V by 1 base; bases with no gene match: 4. From germline, CDR1 is SGHRS and CDR2 YFSETQ. CDR3 length: 15 amino acids. The CDR3 sequence is CASSLPAGAQETQYF. The DNA for the CDR3 is TGCGCCAGCAGCTTGCCAGCGGGGGCTCAAGAGACCCAGTACTTC.

Here the CDR3 DNA reads TGTGCCAGCAGTTCGCGACTAGCGGGGGGCCTCGGAGAGACCCAGTACTTC. This translates into CASSSRLAGGLGETQYF. The gene calls are TRBV27 and TRBJ2-5; 13 positions agree with TRBD2. Germline V gene sequence: CDR1 MNHEY, CDR2 SMNVEV (reference sequence). V lost 4 bases and J lost 4; bases outside the gene matches: 9. This CDR3 is 17 amino acids long.

This clone was detected a few times. DNA for the CDR3: TGTGCCAGCAGTGACGGGGAGAATCAGCCCCAGCATTTT. Its protein product is CASSDGENQPQHF. The gene calls are TRBV6-4 and TRBJ1-5; D is ambiguous. The CDR3 has 13 residues. CDR1 MRHNA and CDR2 SNTAGT come from the germline V gene. V was clipped by 2 bases and J by 4 bases, with 6 bases between them.

The rearrangement joins TRBV7-9 to TRBJ1-1, with 9 bases identical to TRBD1. Germline V gene data show CDR1 as SEHNR and CDR2 as FQNEAQ (reference sequence). There are 15 residues in the CDR3. With 1 base clipped from V and 6 bases from J, the junction kept 6 bases outside the gene matches. CDR3 nucleotides: TGTGCCAGCAGCTTAGGGACAGGGGAATATTCTGAAGCTTTCTTT. Translating it yields CASSLGTGEYSEAFF.

The chain is built from TRBV7-2 and TRBJ1-2; possible D gene TRBD1, 6 bases. Looked up from germline, CDR1 is SGHTA and CDR2 is FQGNSA. The CDR3 totals 14 residues. V shed 3 bases and J shed 1 base, with 9 bases lying between them. CDR3 sequence: CASSLDSLNYGYTF. DNA of the CDR3: TGTGCCAGCAGCTTGGACAGCCTTAACTATGGCTACACCTTC.

A single count supports this clone. The germline gene is not matched at one end of the junction; a read error may be the cause. This chain connects TRBV5-1 to TRBJ2-1; the match to TRBD2 covers 8 bases. This CDR3 is 15 amino acids long. Germline V CDR1 and CDR2: SGHRS, YFSETQ. CDR3 bases: TGCGCCGGCAGCATAACTAGCGGCAGGTACAATGAGCAGTTCTTC. Its translation: CAGSITSGRYNEQFF.

This chain connects TRBV5-1 to TRBJ1-2, with TRBD1 identical over 7 bases. V lost 4 bases to trimming and J lost 8 bases; unmatched junction nucleotides: 8. Germline V gene sequence: CDR1 SGHRS, CDR2 YFSETQ. This CDR3 has 13 amino acids. The CDR3 DNA reads as TGCGCCAGCAGCCTCGACAGGGTTCGAGGCTACACCTTC. Translating it yields CASSLDRVRGYTF.

CDR3 in DNA: TGCGCCAGCAGCGGACGGACAGCCGCCGGGGAGCTGTTTTTT. The encoded protein is CASSGRTAAGELFF. The V and J genes are TRBV4-1 and TRBJ2-2, with D maybe TRBD1 (6 bases). V lost 5 bases and J 6 bases, leaving 13 bases between the germline ends. This CDR3 has 14 amino acids. Germline CDR1 reads MGHRA; CDR2 reads YSYEKL.

The V gene is TRBV13, the J gene TRBJ1-2; D not resolved. This CDR3 contains 13 residues. The germline V and J ends were trimmed by 5 bases and 4 bases, with 11 bases remaining between them. The germline CDR1 and CDR2 sequences are PRHDT and FYEKMQ (reference sequence). CDR3 protein: CASSQLSGYGYTF. The CDR3, as DNA: TGTGCCAGCAGCCAGTTGTCGGGCTATGGCTACACCTTC.

This chain joins TRBV7-2 and TRBJ1-2; D not resolved. The V and J ends lost 5 bases and 8 bases respectively, with 15 bases between them. Germline V gene lookup returns CDR1 SGHTA and CDR2 FQGNSA. This CDR3 is 13 amino acids long. This CDR3 is CASSLSGAPGYTF. CDR3 nucleotide sequence: TGTGCCAGCAGCCTATCGGGTGCGCCAGGCTACACCTTC.

The rearrangement uses TRBV7-9 and TRBJ2-1; D perhaps matches TRBD2 (6 bases). The CDR3 runs 16 residues. Germline CDR1 and CDR2: SEHNR and FQNEAQ (reference sequence). V gave up 5 bases and J gave up 0 bases, with 14 bases separating them. This CDR3 reads CASSRGLTSSYNEQFF. For the CDR3, the DNA is TGTGCCAGCAGCAGGGGACTTACCAGCTCCTACAATGAGCAGTTCTTC.